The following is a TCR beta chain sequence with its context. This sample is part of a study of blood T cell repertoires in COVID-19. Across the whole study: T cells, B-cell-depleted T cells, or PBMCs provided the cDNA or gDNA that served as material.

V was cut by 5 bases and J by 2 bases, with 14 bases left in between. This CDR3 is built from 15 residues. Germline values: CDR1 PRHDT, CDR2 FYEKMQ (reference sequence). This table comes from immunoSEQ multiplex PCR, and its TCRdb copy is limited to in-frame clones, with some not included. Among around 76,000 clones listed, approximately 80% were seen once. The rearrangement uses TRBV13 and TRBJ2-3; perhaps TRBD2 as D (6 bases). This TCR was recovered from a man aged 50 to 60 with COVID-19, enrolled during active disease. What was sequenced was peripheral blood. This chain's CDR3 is CASSLGMDYTDTQYF. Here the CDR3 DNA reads TGTGCCAGCAGCCTTGGTATGGACTACACAGATACGCAGTATTTT.